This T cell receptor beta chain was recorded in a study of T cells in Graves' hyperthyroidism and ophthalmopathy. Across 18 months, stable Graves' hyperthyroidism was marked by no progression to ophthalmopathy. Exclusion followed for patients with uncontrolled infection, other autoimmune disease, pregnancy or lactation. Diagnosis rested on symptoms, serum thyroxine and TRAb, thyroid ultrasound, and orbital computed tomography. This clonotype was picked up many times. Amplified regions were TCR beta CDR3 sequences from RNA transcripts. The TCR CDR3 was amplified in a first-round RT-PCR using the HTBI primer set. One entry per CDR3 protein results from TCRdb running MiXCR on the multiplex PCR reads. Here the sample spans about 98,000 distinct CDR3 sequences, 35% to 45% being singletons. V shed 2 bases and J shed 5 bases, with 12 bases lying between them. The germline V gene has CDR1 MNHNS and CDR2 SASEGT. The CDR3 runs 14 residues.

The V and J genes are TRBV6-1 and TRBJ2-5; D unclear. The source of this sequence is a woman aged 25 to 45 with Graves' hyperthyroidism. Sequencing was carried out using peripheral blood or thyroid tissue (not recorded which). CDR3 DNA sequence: TGTGCCAGCAGTGAAAGCCCCTTTGGGGAGACCCAGTACTTC. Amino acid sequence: CASSESPFGETQYF.